In this sample, the clone carrying this T cell receptor (beta chain) turned up many times. This sample stems from a study of response to subunit inactivated influenza vaccine. TCRdb fed the RT-PCR reads into MiXCR, producing one record per CDR3 protein. The sample includes fewer than 700,000 distinct CDR3 sequences, approximately 13% of them seen just once. Germline values: CDR1 ENHRY, CDR2 SYGVKD. V was clipped by 4 bases and J by 4 bases, with 7 bases between them. This CDR3 is built from 12 residues. This material consisted of PBMCs from blood, taken 45 days after vaccination. The genes are TRBV10-3 and TRBJ2-5; the D is unclear. This clonotype originated in a man in his fifties or sixties who received an inactivated influenza vaccine. The CDR3, as DNA: TGTGCCATCAGTGGACGAGGAGAGACCCAGTACTTC. Its translation: CAISGRGETQYF.